Described below is a single T cell receptor beta chain sequence and its context. Its matching antigen is unknown. PCR employed 60 Vbeta and 13 Jbeta primers. Per the study methods: There were around 80 million unique TCR beta chains by a later count, and some 12 million of them were shared. Assay used: immunoSEQ multiplex PCR; TCRdb lists only in-frame clones, some missing. That table furnishes V, J and clone size, whereas the DNA furnished D and trimming. In the table there are roughly 100,000 clones, less than 75% of which are singletons. This record belongs to a study of cytomegalovirus exposure and HLA in healthy donors. General observations from the study: A later analysis showed that HLA-associated TCR beta chains had undergone more clonal expansion than equally common others. One cluster of highly shared sequence variants probably arose as a sequencing artifact. Reports indicate that TCR beta sequences accurately predicted the HLA-A and HLA-B alleles of most subjects.

V was shortened by 4 bases and J by 1 base, with 7 bases between the two germline ends. The CDR3 loop spans 13 amino acids. Germline V gene data show CDR1 as SGHRS and CDR2 as YFSETQ. The chain recombines TRBV5-1 with TRBJ2-3; no clear D gene. This TCR was sampled from a man aged 35-49 years in good health and CMV-seropositive. Source material: PBMCs. CDR3 protein: CASSLTGTDTQYF. CDR3 DNA sequence: TGCGCCAGCAGCCTTACGGGCACAGATACGCAGTATTTT.